Following are 29 T cell receptor beta chains from one sample sequenced in a study of T-cell memory formation after mild COVID-19. TCRdb re-called the 5' RACE reads through MiXCR, storing one row per CDR3 protein. The table includes 390,000 or so distinct CDR3 sequences, approximately 15% detected once. The sample was PBMCs or a T cell subset sorted from them (not recorded which). These receptors came from a man aged 18 to 29 who had mild COVID-19 (a few samples of this study predate the infection). Cell type and time point are not known.

In its sample, this clonotype was seen many times. The chain joins TRBV5-6 to TRBJ1-5; possibly TRBD1 for D (5 bases). The CDR3 is made up of 14 amino acids. Germline CDR1 reads SGHDT; CDR2 reads YYEEEE. Between the trimmed V and J ends, which lost 1 base and 2 bases, there was a span of 7 bases. The CDR3 sequence: CASSLQGRNQPQHF. The CDR3 DNA reads as TGTGCCAGCAGCTTGCAGGGTCGCAATCAGCCCCAGCATTTT.

The J gene is TRBJ2-2, the V gene TRBV18; D is uncertain. Germline loops: CDR1 KGHSH, CDR2 LQKENI. Deletions cut 2 bases from V and 5 bases from J, with 15 bases between. The CDR3 covers 16 residues. CDR3 nucleotide sequence: TGTGCCAGCTCACCATATGCAGATACGGGTACCGGGGAGCTGTTTTTT. Its protein is CASSPYADTGTGELFF.

This clonotype was detected only a few times. The CDR3 DNA reads TGCGCCAGCAGCTACGGACAGGTCCGCCTGGGAGGAAACACCATATATTTT. Its protein is CASSYGQVRLGGNTIYF. This chain joins TRBV5-1 and TRBJ1-3, with 7 nucleotides matching TRBD1. The CDR3 covers 17 residues. V gave up 3 bases and J gave up 4 bases; unmatched junction bases: 13. The germline V gene has CDR1 SGHRS and CDR2 YFSETQ.

This clonotype has only a few counts. This chain connects TRBV7-3 to TRBJ1-2; D call uncertain. The ends were cut back, 0 bases at V and 4 bases at J, with 9 bases in the middle. Germline lookup yields CDR1 SGHTA and CDR2 FQGTGA. The CDR3 runs 14 residues. CDR3 DNA: TGTGCCAGCAGCTTAACGGCTCAGCCCTATGGCTACACCTTC. It yields the protein CASSLTAQPYGYTF.

As for this clonotype: Sequence at one end of the junction differs from germline and may be a read error. This chain uses TRBV27 with TRBJ1-1; TRBD1 might be the D (6 bases). The germline V gene has CDR1 MNHEY and CDR2 SMNVEV (reference sequence). This CDR3 has 13 residues. CDR3 sequence: CASSENRVTEVFF. The CDR3, as DNA: TGTGCCAGCAGCGAAAACAGGGTCACTGAAGTTTTCTTT.

This chain uses TRBV4-1 with TRBJ2-2; perhaps TRBD2 as D (6 bases). Looked up from germline, CDR1 is MGHRA and CDR2 is YSYEKL. This CDR3 is 16 amino acids long. V was shortened by 0 bases and J by 3 bases, with 11 bases between the two germline ends. The CDR3 sequence is CASSQELAGYTGELFF. In nucleotides, the CDR3 is TGCGCCAGCAGCCAAGAACTAGCAGGCTACACCGGGGAGCTGTTTTTT.

The sample holds a few counts of this clonotype. The chain carries TRBV5-1 and TRBJ2-5; 13 positions match TRBD2. V lost 3 bases, J lost 5 bases, and 10 bases stayed unmatched. The CDR3 spans 17 residues. In germline, CDR1 is SGHRS, CDR2 YFSETQ. CDR3 amino acids: CASSSRTSGGPGETQYF. CDR3 coding DNA: TGCGCCAGCAGCTCCAGGACTAGCGGGGGCCCGGGGGAGACCCAGTACTTC.

This clonotype was seen just once. The rearrangement links TRBV7-6 to TRBJ2-2; D may be TRBD1 or TRBD2 (5 bases each). V shed 4 bases and J shed 0 bases, with 15 bases lying between them. This CDR3 is built from 17 residues. In germline, CDR1 is SGHVS, CDR2 FNYEAQ. CDR3 sequence: CASSSPLQGANTGELFF. The CDR3 DNA is TGTGCCAGCAGCTCTCCCCTCCAGGGAGCGAACACCGGGGAGCTGTTTTTT.

This clonotype was counted between two and nine times. The rearrangement joins TRBV10-3 to TRBJ1-1, with D hard to call. V was clipped by 4 bases and J by 9 bases, with 15 bases between them. The CDR3 runs 13 residues. Germline V gene lookup returns CDR1 ENHRY and CDR2 SYGVKD. Written as DNA, the CDR3 is TGTGCCATCAGTGCTGAAGGAAGCGGTAAAGCTTTCTTT. This encodes CAISAEGSGKAFF.

There are a few counts of this clonotype. The gene calls are TRBV11-2 and TRBJ2-1; unclear D gene. The CDR3 runs to 12 residues. The germline V gene encodes CDR1 SGHAT and CDR2 FQNNGV. The V and J ends lost 5 bases and 12 bases respectively, with 14 bases between them. The CDR3 sequence: CASSPSDRVQFF. Here the CDR3 DNA reads TGTGCCAGCAGCCCATCGGACCGGGTGCAGTTCTTC.

The gene calls are TRBV18 and TRBJ1-6; no firm D call. The CDR3 contains 13 residues. Germline loops: CDR1 KGHSH, CDR2 LQKENI. The germline V and J ends were trimmed by 3 bases and 7 bases, with 7 bases remaining between them. DNA of the CDR3: TGTGCCAGCTCACCGTTTCAGAATTCACCCCTCCACTTT. Amino acid sequence: CASSPFQNSPLHF.

There are a few counts of this clonotype. This chain uses TRBV25-1 with TRBJ1-6; D is uncertain. From germline, CDR1 is MGHDK and CDR2 SYGVNS. The CDR3 spans 18 residues. The V end lost 1 base, the J end lost 0 bases, and 13 bases lay between the germline ends. This CDR3 reads CASSESLSQSSYNSPLHF. The CDR3 coding sequence is TGTGCCAGCAGTGAATCTCTGAGTCAGAGCTCCTATAATTCACCCCTCCACTTT.

This clonotype was counted a few times. The CDR3 protein is CASSIFPSNTGELFF. The CDR3 nucleotides are TGTGCCAGTAGTATCTTCCCGTCGAACACCGGGGAGCTGTTTTTT. The gene calls are TRBV19 and TRBJ2-2; D not certain. CDR1 is LNHDA and CDR2 is SQIVND in the germline V gene (reference sequence). There are 15 residues in the CDR3. Trimming cost V 3 bases and J 0 bases, with 8 bases left between them. The full variable domain, in which reference TRBV19 and TRBJ2-2 provide the parts outside the CDR3, is DGGITQSPKYLFRKEGQNVTLSCEQNLNHDAMYWYRQDPGQGLRLIYYSQIVNDFQKGDIAEGYSVSREKKESFPLTVTSAQKNPTAFYLCASSIFPSNTGELFFGEGSRLTVL.

The V call is TRBV10-1, the J call TRBJ1-1; TRBD1 is a possible D gene (5 bases). The V end lost 4 bases, the J end lost 9 bases, and 12 bases lay between the germline ends. The CDR3 spans 12 residues. Germline-derived CDR1 and CDR2 are WNHNN and SYGVQD (reference sequence). The CDR3 loop is CASSVDSGKAFF. CDR3 nucleotide sequence: TGCGCCAGCAGTGTCGACAGCGGAAAAGCTTTCTTT.

CDR3: CASSVGGSNQPQHF. CDR3 DNA sequence: TGTGCCAGCAGCGTAGGGGGTAGCAATCAGCCCCAGCATTTT. The rearrangement links TRBV9 to TRBJ1-5; D is uncertain. Germline CDR1 and CDR2: SGDLS and YYNGEE. Trimming removed 0 bases at V and 0 bases at J, with 4 bases between. CDR3 size: 14 residues.

In this sample, this clonotype turned up once. A junction end diverges from the germline sequence, so it may reflect a read error. The V and J genes are TRBV10-2 and TRBJ2-5; D remains ambiguous. The V gene's germline CDR1 is WSHSY and CDR2 SAAADI. The length of the CDR3 is 10 residues. CDR3 sequence: CATSQETQYF. CDR3 nucleotide sequence: TGCGCCACCAGTCAAGAGACCCAGTACTTC.

This clonotype appeared a few times. The genes are TRBV27 and TRBJ2-4, with D tentatively TRBD2 (5 bases). The germline V gene has CDR1 MNHEY and CDR2 SMNVEV (reference sequence). V was cut by 6 bases and J by 0 bases, with 9 bases left in between. This CDR3 comprises 14 residues. The CDR3 DNA reads TGTGCCAGCAGCCCAGCGGTAGCCAAAAACATTCAGTACTTC. Encoded protein: CASSPAVAKNIQYF.

The chain couples TRBV5-1 to TRBJ1-1; unclear D gene. This CDR3 is built from 13 residues. The ends were cut back, 5 bases at V and 11 bases at J, with 19 bases in the middle. The germline V gene has CDR1 SGHRS and CDR2 YFSETQ. DNA for the CDR3: TGCGCCAGCAGAGGGATGTCCACGCTAGACGCTTTCTTT. It is translated as CASRGMSTLDAFF.

This clonotype was counted a few times. The chain joins TRBV2 to TRBJ2-5; 9 bases align to TRBD1. CDR1 is SNHLY, CDR2 FYNNEI, per germline. The CDR3 runs to 14 residues. With V trimmed by 5 bases and J by 5 bases, 6 bases remained unmatched. CDR3 loop: CASSRTGEWETQYF. DNA for the CDR3: TGTGCCAGCAGTAGGACAGGGGAGTGGGAGACCCAGTACTTC. Drawing the rest from reference TRBV2 and TRBJ2-5, the complete variable domain is EPEVTQTPSHQVTQMGQEVILRCVPISNHLYFYWYRQILGQKVEFLVSFYNNEISEKSEIFDDQFSVERPDGSNFTLKIRSTKLEDSAMYFCASSRTGEWETQYFGPGTRLLVL.

This clonotype was detected only a few times. The chain has TRBV20-1 and TRBJ1-1, with D hard to call. Germline CDR1 is DFQATT and CDR2 is SNEGSKA (reference sequence). The CDR3 loop spans 13 amino acids. V was trimmed by 3 bases and J by 6 bases, leaving 14 bases between them. The CDR3 region is CSARTVGRPEAFF. Here the CDR3 DNA reads TGCAGTGCTAGGACGGTAGGGAGGCCTGAAGCTTTCTTT.

The rearrangement links TRBV4-2 to TRBJ2-7; D possibly matches TRBD1 or TRBD2 (5 bases each). The CDR3 length is 15 residues. Trimming shortened V by 1 base and J by 0 bases, and 10 bases separated the two germline ends. Germline CDR1 reads LGHNA; CDR2 reads YNFKEQ. The CDR3 loop is CASSQGRDASYEQYF. CDR3 bases: TGTGCCAGCAGCCAAGGCCGGGACGCCTCCTACGAGCAGTACTTC.

V is TRBV12-3 or TRBV12-4 and J is TRBJ2-7; D is uncertain. The CDR3 is 14 residues long. Trimming cost V 7 bases and J 4 bases, with 17 bases left between them. The CDR3 DNA sequence: TGTGCCAGCACTAAAGGGTTCGGGTTTTACGAGCAGTACTTC. It is translated as CASTKGFGFYEQYF.

This chain links TRBV4-1 with TRBJ2-7; a possible D gene is TRBD2 (5 bases). This CDR3 is 12 amino acids long. The V gene's germline CDR1 is MGHRA and CDR2 YSYEKL. Trimming shortened V by 1 base and J by 9 bases, and 10 bases separated the two germline ends. The DNA for the CDR3 is TGCGCCAGCAGCCAAGCGGACGGGGTGCAGTACTTC. Protein product: CASSQADGVQYF.

The rearrangement uses TRBV11-2 and TRBJ1-2; D gene unclear. The V gene's germline CDR1 is SGHAT and CDR2 FQNNGV. The CDR3 runs to 17 residues. V was clipped by 4 bases and J by 0 bases, with 18 bases between them. The CDR3 DNA reads TGTGCCAGCAGCTCTACCCTATACAGAACTTCTAACTATGGCTACACCTTC. The encoded protein is CASSSTLYRTSNYGYTF.

This clonotype was picked up many times. The rearrangement joins TRBV7-9 to TRBJ2-2; D possibly corresponds to TRBD2 (7 bases). CDR3 size: 16 residues. Germline V gene lookup returns CDR1 SEHNR and CDR2 FQNEAQ (reference sequence). V lost 4 bases, J lost 6 bases, and 18 bases lay in between. In nucleotides, the CDR3 is TGTGCCAGCAGCTCTCGTGGCGGGGGCCGGGCCGGGGAGCTGTTTTTT. This gives the protein CASSSRGGGRAGELFF.

Many counts were recorded for this clonotype. V and J are TRBV4-3 and TRBJ2-2, with 11 bases identical to TRBD2. This CDR3 comprises 17 residues. V dropped 3 bases and J dropped 3; count of bases not matched to a gene: 6. The germline V gene has CDR1 LGHNA and CDR2 YSLEER. CDR3 bases: TGCGCCAGCAGCCACCGACTAGCGGGGAGTGACACCGGGGAGCTGTTTTTT. It yields the protein CASSHRLAGSDTGELFF.

The chain couples TRBV6-4 to TRBJ2-1; tentatively, D is TRBD2 (6 bases). Germline V gene sequence: CDR1 MRHNA, CDR2 SNTAGT. The CDR3 spans 14 residues. V was clipped by 2 bases and J by 7 bases, with 12 bases between them. CDR3 DNA sequence: TGTGCCAGCAGTGACCGGAGGGGCGGGAATGAGCAGTTCTTC. Amino acids: CASSDRRGGNEQFF.

This sequence joins TRBV6-6 and TRBJ1-6, with D hard to call. The germline V gene has CDR1 MNHNY and CDR2 SVGAGI (reference sequence). Deletions cut 2 bases from V and 7 bases from J, with 9 bases between. This CDR3 is 14 amino acids long. CDR3 sequence reads: CASSYEARNSPLHF. CDR3 coding DNA: TGTGCCAGCAGTTACGAGGCACGAAATTCACCCCTCCACTTT.

The chain links TRBV12-3 or TRBV12-4 to TRBJ1-1, with no clear D. Trimming removed 7 bases at V and 4 bases at J, with 13 bases between. CDR3 length: 13 residues. The CDR3 nucleotides read TGTGCCAGCAACCAAGGACTTTCCACTGAAGCTTTCTTT. Translation: CASNQGLSTEAFF.